One T cell receptor beta chain is described in this entry. The sample belongs to a study of blood T cell repertoires in COVID-19. Study-wide background: The United States, Italy and Spain were the sources of the acute and convalescent COVID-19 samples. PBMCs, B-cell-depleted T cells, or T cells provided the cDNA or gDNA that made up the material.

Some clones are missing from TCRdb's copy, which holds only in-frame ones; the method was immunoSEQ multiplex PCR. Here the sample spans around 100,000 clones, more than 85% being singletons. Germline V lookup: CDR1 WNHNN, CDR2 SYGVQD (reference sequence). With 6 bases clipped from V and 2 bases from J, the junction kept 5 bases outside the gene matches. The CDR3 runs 16 residues. This receptor was identified in a man aged 18 to 29 with acute or convalescent COVID-19. The sample taken for sequencing was peripheral blood. The chain joins TRBV10-1 to TRBJ2-5; 14 positions agree with TRBD2. The CDR3 nucleotides read TGCGCCAGCAGCGCCGGGACTAGCGGGGGACAAGAGACCCAGTACTTC. It specifies CASSAGTSGGQETQYF.